The 25 T cell receptor beta chains presented below share a single source sample, sequenced in a study of OX40 agonist ivuxolimab in advanced cancers. TCRdb's copy holds only in-frame clones and misses some; the assay was immunoSEQ multiplex PCR. The sample includes tens of thousands of clones, approximately 85% of them seen just once. Material: CD4+ or CD8+ T cells sorted from blood, obtained in a trial of the OX40 agonist ivuxolimab. Source of these receptors: an adult with an advanced solid tumor such as melanoma, head and neck, liver or kidney cancer.

V and J are TRBV2 and TRBJ2-3; the D gene could be TRBD1 or TRBD2 (5 bases each). Germline V gene sequence: CDR1 SNHLY, CDR2 FYNNEI. V lost 9 bases and J lost 0, with 13 bases in between. The CDR3 is 14 residues long. The DNA of the CDR3 is TGTGCCAGTAGGGGAGACAGTAGCACAGATACGCAGTATTTT. As protein: CASRGDSSTDTQYF.

The chain joins TRBV29-1 to TRBJ1-1; D gene ambiguous. V gave up 1 base and J gave up 0 bases, with 6 bases separating them. Germline V gene sequence: CDR1 SQVTM, CDR2 ANQGSEA. The CDR3 runs to 13 residues. Here the CDR3 reads CSVEAAMNTEAFF. DNA of the CDR3: TGCAGCGTTGAAGCTGCAATGAACACTGAAGCTTTCTTT.

V gene TRBV7-2 combines with J gene TRBJ1-4; the D is unclear. Trimming left V 4 bases short and J 7 bases short, with 13 bases between. The CDR3 has 14 residues. Germline V gene data show CDR1 as SGHTA and CDR2 as FQGNSA. CDR3 DNA sequence: TGTGCCAGCAGCTCCGTTGGAGGGATTGAAAAACTGTTTTTT. Protein sequence: CASSSVGGIEKLFF.

The chain couples TRBV7-2 to TRBJ2-4; D might be TRBD1 or TRBD2, each matching 5 bases. Germline CDR1 SGHTA, CDR2 FQGNSA. The CDR3 loop spans 12 amino acids. V dropped 3 bases and J dropped 8 bases, with 8 bases sitting between them. The CDR3 sequence: CASSLRGDIQYF. CDR3 coding DNA: TGTGCCAGCAGCTTGAGGGGAGACATTCAGTACTTC. Supplemented by reference TRBV7-2 and TRBJ2-4, the full variable domain reads GAGVSQSPSNKVTEKGKDVELRCDPISGHTALYWYRQSLGQGLEFLIYFQGNSAPDKSGLPSDRFSAERTGGSVSTLTIQRTQQEDSAVYLCASSLRGDIQYFGAGTRLSVL.

This chain links TRBV10-3 with TRBJ1-4; D remains ambiguous. Between the trimmed V and J ends, which lost 3 bases and 0 bases, there was a span of 5 bases. Germline CDR1 is ENHRY and CDR2 is SYGVKD. The CDR3 sequence is 14 residues long. CDR3 in DNA: TGTGCCATCAGTGACCTTACAACTAATGAAAAACTGTTTTTT. Protein sequence: CAISDLTTNEKLFF.

The V call is TRBV5-1, the J call TRBJ2-7; TRBD2 is a possible D gene (5 bases). The CDR3 consists of 13 residues. In germline, CDR1 is SGHRS, CDR2 YFSETQ. V was cut by 7 bases and J by 3 bases, with 14 bases left in between. CDR3 coding DNA: TGCGCCAGCCCCTTGACGGGAATCTACGAGCAGTACTTC. This translates into CASPLTGIYEQYF.

The chain is built from TRBV4-1 and TRBJ1-6; D not resolved. Trimming stripped 4 bases from V and 6 bases from J, with 13 bases between. CDR3 size: 15 residues. Germline values: CDR1 MGHRA, CDR2 YSYEKL. CDR3 sequence reads: CASSLEQPGNSPLHF. Here the CDR3 DNA reads TGCGCCAGCAGCCTGGAACAGCCTGGTAATTCACCCCTCCACTTT.

The V call is TRBV5-1, the J call TRBJ1-2; 10 bases match TRBD1. The CDR3 spans 15 residues. Germline V CDR1 and CDR2: SGHRS, YFSETQ. The junction had 10 bases not matched to a gene; V was cut back by 5 bases and J by 6 bases. The CDR3 DNA follows: TGCGCCAGCAGGCCTCCGGGACAGGGGTCGGATGGCTACACCTTC. Residues: CASRPPGQGSDGYTF. The variable domain in full, with the rest retrieved from reference TRBV5-1 and TRBJ1-2, is KAGVTQTPRYLIKTRGQQVTLSCSPISGHRSVSWYQQTPGQGLQFLFEYFSETQRNKGNFPGRFSGRQFSNSRSEMNVSTLELGDSALYLCASRPPGQGSDGYTFGSGTRLTVV.

The chain carries TRBV2 and TRBJ2-1; tentative D call: TRBD2 (6 bases). The CDR3 sequence is 15 residues long. The V end was cut by 0 bases, the J end by 7 bases, with 13 bases between. CDR1 is SNHLY and CDR2 is FYNNEI in the germline V gene. The CDR3 region is CASSEALRGGNEQFF. The CDR3 nucleotides read TGTGCCAGCAGTGAAGCGCTTCGTGGGGGGAATGAGCAGTTCTTC.

The J gene is TRBJ1-2, the V gene TRBV12-2; TRBD1 is taken as the D call from the table, unchecked against the DNA. TRBV12-2 is recorded as a pseudogene. The CDR3 is 17 residues long. The CDR3 region is CASRLSGQGGPNYGYTF. The DNA for the CDR3 is TGTGCAAGTCGCTTATCGGGACAGGGCGGTCCCAACTATGGCTACACCTTC.

The chain joins TRBV7-2 to TRBJ2-5, with D possibly matching TRBD2 (7 bases). CDR1 is SGHTA, CDR2 FQGNSA, per germline. This CDR3 region has 13 residues. Trimming removed 9 bases from V and 5 bases from J, with 16 bases in between. The DNA of the CDR3 is TGTGCCAGTTCACAGGGAGGGATGGAGACCCAGTACTTC. It yields the protein CASSQGGMETQYF.

The chain carries TRBV29-1 and TRBJ1-2, with a tentative D call TRBD1 (6 bases). The V end was cut by 6 bases, the J end by 0 bases, with 14 bases between. This CDR3 contains 14 residues. Looked up from germline, CDR1 is SQVTM and CDR2 is ANQGSEA. In nucleotides, the CDR3 is TGCAGCGTCCCCCCCAGGGGTACTAACTATGGCTACACCTTC. This encodes CSVPPRGTNYGYTF.

This clone has a single count. The genes are TRBV5-4 and TRBJ1-5, with 7 bases lining up with TRBD1. CDR1 and CDR2 from the germline V gene are SGHNT and YYREEE (reference sequence). Germline trimming cut 2 bases from V and 10 bases from J; bases unmatched to any gene: 6. The CDR3 is 13 amino acids. The DNA for the CDR3 is TGTGCCAGCAGCTTTGAACAGGGGAGTCCCCAGCATTTT. Protein: CASSFEQGSPQHF.

This clone was counted once. J is TRBJ1-1 and V is TRBV5-4; D remains ambiguous. The CDR3 length is 15 residues. V was trimmed by 4 bases and J by 2 bases, leaving 15 bases between them. Germline lookup yields CDR1 SGHNT and CDR2 YYREEE (reference sequence). The CDR3 DNA sequence: TGTGCCAGCAGCCGCGGAGGGCGCCAAAACACTGAAGCTTTCTTT. This translates into CASSRGGRQNTEAFF.

Only one count was recorded for this clone. This rearrangement joins TRBV5-1 to TRBJ2-1; 7 nucleotides line up with TRBD2. CDR3 length: 16 amino acids. The V segment lost 1 base and the J segment 5 bases; nucleotides outside the gene matches: 9. Per the germline V gene, CDR1 is SGHRS and CDR2 is YFSETQ. The CDR3 region has the DNA TGCGCCAGCAGCTTGTCGGGTCGGGGGACTAACAATGAGCAGTTCTTC. Translating it yields CASSLSGRGTNNEQFF. Filled out from reference TRBV5-1 and TRBJ2-1, the complete variable domain reads KAGVTQTPRYLIKTRGQQVTLSCSPISGHRSVSWYQQTPGQGLQFLFEYFSETQRNKGNFPGRFSGRQFSNSRSEMNVSTLELGDSALYLCASSLSGRGTNNEQFFGPGTRLTVL.

The V and J genes are TRBV9 and TRBJ2-2; D not certain. The CDR3 runs to 14 residues. Germline V lookup: CDR1 SGDLS, CDR2 YYNGEE. Trimming pared 3 bases from V and 1 base from J, leaving 7 bases between. The CDR3 region has the DNA TGTGCCAGCAGCGATGGTAGGAACACCGGGGAGCTGTTTTTT. It encodes CASSDGRNTGELFF.

The chain employs TRBV7-9 and TRBJ1-1; weak D call: TRBD1 (6 bases). Trimming shortened V by 5 bases and J by 0 bases, and 16 bases separated the two germline ends. The V gene's germline CDR1 is SEHNR and CDR2 FQNEAQ (reference sequence). The CDR3 length is 16 residues. CDR3 nucleotides: TGTGCCAGCAGCCCCCAGACAGGTTACATGAACACTGAAGCTTTCTTT. This gives the protein CASSPQTGYMNTEAFF.

A note on this clone: Possible read error: a much larger clone is one base away. The sample contains more than one DNA sequence encoding this CDR3. This sequence joins TRBV15 and TRBJ2-5, with 7 bases lining up with TRBD1. CDR3 length equals 14 residues. The germline V gene has CDR1 LNHNV and CDR2 YYDKDF (reference sequence). CDR3 in DNA: TGTGCCACTAGCAGACCCACAGGGGACGAGACCCAGTACTTC. Encoded protein: CATSRPTGDETQYF.

CDR3 region: CASSQGGTATYEQYF. In nucleotides, the CDR3 is TGCGCCAGCAGCCAGGGGGGTACGGCAACCTACGAGCAGTACTTC. V gene TRBV5-1 combines with J gene TRBJ2-7; tentative D call: TRBD1 (7 bases). The CDR3 is made up of 15 amino acids. Germline CDR1 reads SGHRS; CDR2 reads YFSETQ. V lost 4 bases, J lost 2 bases, and 16 bases lay in between.

The V call is TRBV7-6, the J call TRBJ2-2; no definite D call. V was cut by 0 bases and J by 2 bases, with 4 bases left in between. Per germline, CDR1 SGHVS and CDR2 FNYEAQ. This CDR3 is 14 amino acids long. The CDR3 spells CASSLALNTGELFF. The CDR3 region has the DNA TGTGCCAGCAGCTTAGCGCTAAACACCGGGGAGCTGTTTTTT.

The chain links TRBV9 to TRBJ1-1; no definite D call. Trimming stripped 4 bases from V and 3 bases from J, with 16 bases between. The CDR3 runs 15 residues. CDR1 and CDR2 (germline): SGDLS, YYNGEE. CDR3 protein: CASSTDPRRYTEAFF. For the CDR3, the DNA is TGTGCCAGCAGCACCGACCCTAGGCGGTACACTGAAGCTTTCTTT.

The chain employs TRBV5-1 and TRBJ2-3; TRBD1 aligns across 9 bases. The V segment lost 0 bases and the J segment 4 bases; nucleotides outside the gene matches: 3. CDR3 size: 15 residues. Germline V gives CDR1 SGHRS, CDR2 YFSETQ. CDR3: CASSLGGQGADTQYF. DNA for the CDR3: TGCGCCAGCAGCTTGGGGGGACAGGGCGCAGATACGCAGTATTTT.

This rearrangement joins TRBV7-2 to TRBJ2-7, with D possibly TRBD2 on 6 matching bases. The V and J ends lost 5 bases and 5 bases respectively, with 16 bases between them. Per the germline V gene, CDR1 is SGHTA and CDR2 is FQGNSA. This CDR3 has 14 amino acids. Written as DNA, the CDR3 is TGTGCCAGCAGCGCAAACCGGGGGTCCCACGAGCAGTACTTC. This sequence encodes CASSANRGSHEQYF.

The sample holds a few counts of this clone. V and J are TRBV5-1 and TRBJ1-2, with D uncertain. Trimming stripped 5 bases from V and 2 bases from J, with 10 bases between. The CDR3 totals 13 residues. Per the germline V gene, CDR1 is SGHRS and CDR2 is YFSETQ. The CDR3 spells CASSPTQNYGYTF. As DNA, the CDR3 is TGCGCCAGCAGTCCCACACAAAACTATGGCTACACCTTC.

V and J are TRBV5-1 and TRBJ2-7; 7 bases fit TRBD1. The CDR3 length is 14 residues. The V segment lost 4 bases and the J segment 0 bases; nucleotides outside the gene matches: 4. Germline V gene data show CDR1 as SGHRS and CDR2 as YFSETQ. This chain's CDR3 is CASSPGQISYEQYF. CDR3 DNA: TGCGCCAGCAGCCCGGGACAGATCTCCTACGAGCAGTACTTC.